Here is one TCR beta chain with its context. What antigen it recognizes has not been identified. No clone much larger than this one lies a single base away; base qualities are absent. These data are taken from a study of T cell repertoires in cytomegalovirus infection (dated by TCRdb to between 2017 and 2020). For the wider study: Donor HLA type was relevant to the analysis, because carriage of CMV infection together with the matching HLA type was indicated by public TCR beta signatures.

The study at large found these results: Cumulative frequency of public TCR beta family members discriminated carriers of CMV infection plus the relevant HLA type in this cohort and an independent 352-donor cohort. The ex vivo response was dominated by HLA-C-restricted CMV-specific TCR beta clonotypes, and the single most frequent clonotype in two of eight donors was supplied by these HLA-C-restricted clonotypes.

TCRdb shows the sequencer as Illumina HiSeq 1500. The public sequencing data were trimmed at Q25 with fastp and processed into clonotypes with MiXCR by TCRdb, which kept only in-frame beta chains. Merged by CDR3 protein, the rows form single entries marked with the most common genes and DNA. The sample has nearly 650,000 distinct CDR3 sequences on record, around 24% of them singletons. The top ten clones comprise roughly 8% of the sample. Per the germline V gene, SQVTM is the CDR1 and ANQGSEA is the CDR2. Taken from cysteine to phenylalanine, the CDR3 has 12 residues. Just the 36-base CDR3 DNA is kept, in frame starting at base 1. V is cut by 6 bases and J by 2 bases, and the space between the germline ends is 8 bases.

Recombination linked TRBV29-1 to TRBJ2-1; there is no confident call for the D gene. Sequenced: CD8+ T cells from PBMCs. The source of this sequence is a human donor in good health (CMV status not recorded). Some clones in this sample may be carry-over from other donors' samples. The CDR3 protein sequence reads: CSVQIAYNEQFF. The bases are TGCAGCGTGCAGATTGCCTACAATGAGCAGTTCTTC.